Sequencing of this T cell receptor beta chain was carried out in a study of CD8+ T cells in alopecia areata. RNA was isolated and reverse transcribed to cDNA, the sequencing template. Only in-frame clones appear in the TCRdb table, and some are missing; sequencing was by immunoSEQ multiplex PCR. The sample yields some 180,000 clones, around 63% seen once. Obtained from alopecia areata patients were lesional scalp punch biopsies along with peripheral blood. The sample was CD4+ T cells sorted from blood, taken at week 0. This sequence was found in a human donor with alopecia areata.

CDR3 loop: CASSLFSAGELFF. CDR3 in DNA: TGCGCCAGCAGCTTGTTTAGCGCCGGGGAGCTGTTTTTT. J is TRBJ2-2 and V is TRBV5-1; D might be TRBD2 (5 bases). The V gene lost 1 base and the J gene lost 6 bases, with 7 bases spanning the gap. CDR1 and CDR2 from the germline V gene are SGHRS and YFSETQ. The CDR3 contains 13 residues.